The present TCR beta chain was sequenced within a study of Graves' ophthalmopathy and Graves' hyperthyroidism. General study findings and limits: The 13-signature model separated ophthalmopathy from stable hyperthyroidism at 85% to 90% sensitivity and around 80% specificity. Most thyroid-expanded clonotypes exceeding 0.001 frequency were also found in blood.

The CDR3 loop spans 13 amino acids. The V gene end was trimmed by 7 bases and the J gene end by 8 bases; junction bases not matched to a gene: 10. The sequenced template was RNA, covering the TCR beta CDR3 region. First-round RT-PCR with HTBI primers preceded a second-round multiplex PCR. TCRdb independently ran MiXCR on the multiplex PCR reads; one entry per CDR3 protein. This table holds 600,000 to 650,000 distinct CDR3 sequences, around a fifth found once. Many counts were recorded for this clonotype. The antigen remains undetermined. Diagnosis relied on clinical symptoms, serum thyroxine, TRAb, thyroid ultrasound and orbital computed tomography.

The rearrangement links TRBV12-3 or TRBV12-4 to TRBJ1-2; 7 nucleotides agree with TRBD1. The receptor comes from a woman under 30 with stable Graves' hyperthyroidism. Some clones in this sample may be carry-over from other donors' samples. The sample comprised peripheral blood. CDR3 sequence (DNA): TGTGCCAGCACCCTGAACAGGGGCGTGGGCTACACCTTC. It specifies CASTLNRGVGYTF.